The 13 T cell receptor beta chains below were found in one sample sequenced in a study of glioma-infiltrating T cells. Using RNA template, CDR3s of TCR alpha and beta were amplified with iRepertoire arm-PCR. Via MiXCR, TCRdb re-called the multiplex PCR reads, giving one row per CDR3 protein. The data show approximately 190,000 distinct CDR3 sequences, with around 32% seen just once and around 20% held by the top ten. The sequenced sample was glioma tissue, nonneoplastic brain tissue, or PBMCs (not recorded which). The receptors derive from a human donor with low-grade glioma or glioblastoma, undergoing nonglioma brain surgery, or in good health (not recorded which).

This clonotype was detected ten times or more. The chain uses TRBV14 and TRBJ1-2; D perhaps matches TRBD1 (6 bases). Looked up from germline, CDR1 is SGHDN and CDR2 is FVKESK. The CDR3 length is 12 residues. V lost 3 bases and J lost 5, with 7 bases in between. The CDR3 nucleotides read TGTGCCAGCAGCCAGACAGGATATGGCTACACCTTC. Translation: CASSQTGYGYTF.

In this sample, this clonotype turned up many times. This chain's CDR3 is CASSKQGVDIQYF. Here the CDR3 DNA reads TGTGCCAGCAGTAAGCAGGGAGTCGACATTCAGTACTTC. The rearrangement joins TRBV6-1 to TRBJ2-4; either TRBD1 or TRBD2 may supply D (5 bases each). The CDR3 is 13 amino acids. Germline values: CDR1 MNHNS, CDR2 SASEGT. V was clipped by 5 bases and J by 8 bases, with 13 bases between them.

As concerns this clonotype: Being one base from a much bigger clone, this may be a read error. The genes are TRBV4-2 and TRBJ1-5; TRBD1 agrees at 8 bases. This CDR3 spans 16 amino acids. Losses at the gene ends were 8 bases for V and 2 bases for J; bases not matched to a gene: 11. CDR1 and CDR2 from the germline V gene are LGHNA and YNFKEQ. The CDR3 bases are TGTGCCAGCGGCTTCCAGGGGGCCCCGGGCAATCAGCCCCAGCATTTT. Its protein is CASGFQGAPGNQPQHF.

The sample holds many counts of this clonotype. V gene TRBV20-1 combines with J gene TRBJ1-5, with 7 bases matching TRBD1. V was pared by 1 base and J by 4 bases, with 4 bases of the junction left unmatched. Germline CDR1 is DFQATT and CDR2 is SNEGSKA (reference sequence). The CDR3 spans 14 residues. The CDR3 DNA reads TGCAGTGCTAGAGGGGACAGCACGAATCAGCCCCAGCATTTT. Its translation is CSARGDSTNQPQHF.

This clonotype has only a few counts. This rearrangement joins TRBV12-3 or TRBV12-4 to TRBJ2-2; 7 nucleotides align to TRBD1. CDR3 size: 15 residues. V lost 3 bases and J lost 4; bases outside the gene matches: 5. This chain's CDR3 is CASSFGDRVTGELFF. CDR3 bases: TGTGCCAGCAGTTTCGGAGACAGGGTCACCGGGGAGCTGTTTTTT.

This clonotype was seen ten or more times. The chain is built from TRBV20-1 and TRBJ1-5, with a tentative D call TRBD1 (5 bases). CDR1 and CDR2 from the germline V gene are DFQATT and SNEGSKA (reference sequence). The CDR3 has 11 residues. Trimming took off 6 bases at V and 7 bases at J, with 10 bases between the two ends. The CDR3 here is CSAGTEQPQHF. As DNA, the CDR3 is TGCAGTGCCGGGACGGAACAGCCCCAGCATTTT.

This clonotype was detected ten times or more. The V and J genes are TRBV27 and TRBJ2-5, with D possibly matching TRBD2 (5 bases). Trimming stripped 8 bases from V and 4 bases from J, with 17 bases between. The CDR3 runs 14 residues. Germline CDR1 is MNHEY and CDR2 is SMNVEV (reference sequence). The CDR3 sequence: CASARRSRAETQYF. CDR3 nucleotides: TGTGCCAGCGCCCGGAGATCGAGGGCAGAGACCCAGTACTTC.

The V gene is TRBV10-3, the J gene TRBJ1-1; no definite D call. Deletions cut 2 bases from V and 8 bases from J, with 9 bases between. The CDR3 has 12 amino acids. Germline V CDR1 and CDR2: ENHRY, SYGVKD. The DNA for the CDR3 is TGTGCCATCAGTGAGATTTGGGGAGAAGCTTTCTTT. Translating gives CAISEIWGEAFF.

This clonotype has more than one count but fewer than ten. A much larger clone differs from this one at a single base, so this may be a read error. The rearrangement uses TRBV3-1 and TRBJ1-5; D uncertain. The V gene's germline CDR1 is LGHDT and CDR2 YNNKEL (reference sequence). This CDR3 contains 15 residues. V lost 1 base, J lost 4 bases, and 11 bases lay in between. The CDR3 protein is CASSQGNSGNQPQHF. CDR3 nucleotides: TGTGCCAGCAGCCAAGGTAACAGTGGAAATCAGCCCCAGCATTTT.

This clonotype was counted at least ten times. CDR3: CASSHRLAPEGDIQYF. DNA for the CDR3: TGTGCCAGCAGCCATCGACTAGCGCCTGAGGGGGACATTCAGTACTTC. The chain joins TRBV4-2 to TRBJ2-4, with 8 bases aligning to TRBD2. Germline V gene lookup returns CDR1 LGHNA and CDR2 YNFKEQ. V lost 3 bases and J lost 8; bases outside the gene matches: 12. CDR3 length: 16 amino acids.

Ten or more counts support this clonotype. This rearrangement joins TRBV3-1 to TRBJ2-7; D not certain. Germline V gene lookup returns CDR1 LGHDT and CDR2 YNNKEL (reference sequence). The CDR3 is made up of 13 amino acids. The V end lost 4 bases, the J end lost 4 bases, and 11 bases lay between the germline ends. CDR3 in amino acids: CASSLDLWYEQYF. CDR3 nucleotides: TGTGCCAGCAGCCTGGACCTTTGGTACGAGCAGTACTTC.

In this sample, this clonotype turned up many times. The V call is TRBV6-2 or TRBV6-3, the J call TRBJ2-7, with 8 bases identical to TRBD2. There are 17 residues in the CDR3. V trimming: 4 bases; J trimming: 5 bases; junction bases outside the gene matches: 16. Germline CDR1 is MNHEY and CDR2 is SVGEGT. CDR3 DNA: TGTGCCAGCAGTTTCCACCTTGCGGTAGCGGGAAAGCACGAGCAGTACTTC. Translating gives CASSFHLAVAGKHEQYF.

This rearrangement joins TRBV29-1 to TRBJ2-7; no reliable D call. The germline gives CDR1 SQVTM, CDR2 ANQGSEA. The CDR3 has 11 residues. Trimming stripped 4 bases from V and 2 bases from J, with 6 bases between. The DNA of the CDR3 is TGCAGCGTTGGGACGGCCTACGAGCAGTACTTC. Its protein is CSVGTAYEQYF.